The 22 T cell receptor beta chains listed next were all sequenced from one sample in a study of breast tumors, draining lymph nodes, adjacent tissues. TCRdb passed the multiplex PCR reads through MiXCR, listing each CDR3 protein once. The sample lists about 180,000 distinct CDR3 sequences, about 30% occurring once. Samples came from axillary lymph nodes draining the breast cancer. The sequencing sample was made of axillary lymph node tissue. These receptors all come from a female donor with breast cancer. Some clones in this sample may be carry-over from other donors' samples.

This clonotype occurred many times. The V and J genes are TRBV10-1 and TRBJ1-4, with 7 bases lining up with TRBD1. J was trimmed by 3 bases and V by 6 bases; bases with no gene match: 4. This CDR3 is built from 14 residues. CDR1 and CDR2 from the germline V gene are WNHNN and SYGVQD (reference sequence). The CDR3 loop reads CASSQGEANEKLFF. The DNA of the CDR3 is TGCGCCAGCAGCCAGGGGGAAGCTAATGAAAAACTGTTTTTT.

A remark on this clonotype: Germline is not matched at one junction end, which may reflect a read error. The chain uses TRBV20-1 and TRBJ2-3, with D possibly being TRBD2 (5 bases). The CDR3 extends over 16 amino acids. The V gene's germline CDR1 is DFQATT and CDR2 SNEGSKA (reference sequence). The CDR3 reads CGANGPEGDSTDTQYF. The CDR3 region has the DNA TGCGGTGCTAACGGTCCTGAGGGAGACAGCACAGATACGCAGTATTTT.

Ten or more counts support this clonotype. J is TRBJ2-7 and V is TRBV25-1; 10 positions match TRBD2. The CDR3 has 17 residues. J gave up 0 bases and V 2 bases, and 7 bases lay outside the gene matches. Germline values: CDR1 MGHDK, CDR2 SYGVNS. The CDR3 is CASSELLAGESSYEQYF. CDR3 in DNA: TGTGCCAGCAGTGAACTTCTAGCGGGAGAGAGCTCCTACGAGCAGTACTTC.

This clonotype was detected only once. The junction and the germline gene differ at one end; a read error may be behind it. The V and J genes are TRBV12-3 or TRBV12-4 and TRBJ2-3; D is tentatively TRBD1 or TRBD2 (5 bases each). The CDR3 runs to 16 residues. CDR3 loop: CTSSGGGLGLLDTQYF. In DNA form, the CDR3 reads TGTACCAGCAGCGGCGGAGGACTGGGGCTATTAGATACGCAGTATTTT.

As concerns this clonotype: It is likely a read error, because the conserved phenylalanine at the end of the CDR3 is missing. This chain joins TRBV7-9 and TRBJ2-5, with no clear D. The length of the CDR3 is 14 residues. Germline lookup yields CDR1 SEHNR and CDR2 FQNEAQ (reference sequence). Trimming left V 2 bases short and J 1 base short, with 8 bases between. Here the CDR3 DNA reads TGTGCCAGCAGCTTACGCGTTCCCCAAGAGACCCAGTACCTC. The encoded protein is CASSLRVPQETQYL.

This clonotype has ten or more counts. V and J are TRBV5-1 and TRBJ2-5; tentatively, D is TRBD2 (5 bases). CDR1 and CDR2 from the germline V gene are SGHRS and YFSETQ. The V gene lost 0 bases and the J gene lost 1 base, with 7 bases spanning the gap. The CDR3 covers 14 residues. The CDR3 sequence: CASSLAGLQETQYF. CDR3 coding DNA: TGCGCCAGCAGCTTGGCTGGACTCCAAGAGACCCAGTACTTC.

As concerns this clonotype: This may be a read error: a much more frequent sequence differs by one nucleotide. The chain combines TRBV5-1 with TRBJ2-1, with D unclear. Germline V gene lookup returns CDR1 SGHRS and CDR2 YFSETQ. CDR3 length: 12 residues. This CDR3 reads CASGITANEHFF. In nucleotides, the CDR3 is TGCGCCAGCGGGATTACAGCAAATGAGCACTTCTTC.

Points on this clonotype: At one end the junction does not follow the germline gene, possibly because of a read error. The chain uses TRBV10-2 and TRBJ2-3; tentative D call: TRBD2 (5 bases). In germline, CDR1 is WSHSY, CDR2 SAAADI. The CDR3 totals 14 residues. The CDR3: CASNQVASSDTQYF. CDR3 sequence (DNA): TGTGCCAGCAACCAAGTAGCTAGCTCAGATACGCAGTATTTT.

This clonotype has only one observation. The CDR3: CASSESDSQYEQYF. For the CDR3, the DNA is TGCGCCAGCAGTGAGTCTGACTCCCAATACGAGCAGTACTTC. This chain connects TRBV10-2 to TRBJ2-7; unclear D gene. Germline V gene sequence: CDR1 WSHSY, CDR2 SAAADI. There are 14 residues in the CDR3. V lost 0 bases, J lost 4 bases, and 10 bases lay in between.

This clonotype occurred many times. The junction departs from the called germline gene at one end, perhaps through a read error. J is TRBJ2-7 and V is TRBV11-2; 11 nucleotides line up with TRBD2. This CDR3 has 15 residues. The germline CDR1 and CDR2 sequences are SGHAT and FQNNGV. The DNA of the CDR3 is TGCGCCAGCAGCTTGGGGCTAGCGGGAGGCTACGAGCAGTACTTC. Translating it yields CASSLGLAGGYEQYF.

A few counts support this clonotype. This chain uses TRBV7-9 with TRBJ2-3, with 11 bases that match TRBD2. Per the germline V gene, CDR1 is SEHNR and CDR2 is FQNEAQ (reference sequence). After removal of 6 bases from V and 11 bases from J, the junction contained 16 bases not matched to a gene. The CDR3 extends over 16 amino acids. The CDR3 sequence: CASRITGLADYNEQYF. As DNA, the CDR3 is TGTGCCAGCAGGATTACGGGACTAGCGGACTACAATGAGCAGTATTTT.

This clonotype was picked up many times. V gene TRBV9 combines with J gene TRBJ1-4; 9 bases are shared with TRBD1. Germline V gene lookup returns CDR1 SGDLS and CDR2 YYNGEE. The CDR3 sequence is 15 residues long. Trimming at V came to 2 bases and at J to 8 bases, leaving 7 bases not matched to a gene. CDR3 amino acids: CASSVNRGRREKLFF. For the CDR3, the DNA is TGTGCCAGCAGCGTTAACAGGGGGCGCAGGGAAAAACTGTTTTTT.

Comments on this clonotype: The DNA is left out, because the CDR3 cannot be placed on it with certainty; the CDR3 is given as TCRdb lists it. This chain connects TRBV2 to TRBJ1-5; TRBD1 reflects the table's D call only, with no check against the DNA. The CDR3 region is 16 residues in length, termini included. CDR1 and CDR2 (germline): SNHLY, FYNNEI. This CDR3 is CVSRGQGQGGPSPSIF.

The table lists this clonotype with many counts. The gene calls are TRBV15 and TRBJ2-4; TRBD1 aligns across 10 bases. The CDR3 has 17 amino acids. Trimming cost V 5 bases and J 0 bases; bases outside gene matches: 7. Germline-derived CDR1 and CDR2 are LNHNV and YYDKDF (reference sequence). DNA for the CDR3: TGTGCCACCAGCTCGACGGGACAGGGGATAGCCAAAAACATTCAGTACTTC. It codes for CATSSTGQGIAKNIQYF.

In this sample, this clonotype turned up many times. The rearrangement joins TRBV24-1 to TRBJ2-7, with D perhaps matching TRBD2 (6 bases). Germline CDR1 is KGHDR and CDR2 is SFDVKD. The CDR3 has 13 residues. Trimming took off 5 bases at V and 5 bases at J, with 12 bases between the two ends. The chain's CDR3 is CATSASWGDEQYF. DNA of the CDR3: TGTGCCACCAGTGCCTCCTGGGGGGACGAGCAGTACTTC.

This clonotype was recorded many times. This chain uses TRBV6-2 or TRBV6-3 with TRBJ1-5; 7 bases agree with TRBD1. Germline V gene sequence: CDR1 MNHEY, CDR2 SVGEGT. The CDR3 loop spans 15 amino acids. With 7 bases clipped from V and 3 bases from J, the junction kept 9 bases outside the gene matches. The CDR3 DNA reads as TGTGCCAGCAACGACGACAGGGTGATCAATCAGCCCCAGCATTTT. Translation gives CASNDDRVINQPQHF.

As concerns this clonotype: The DNA is left out, because the CDR3 cannot be placed on it with certainty; the CDR3 is given as TCRdb lists it. This chain connects TRBV20-1 to TRBJ2-7; whether TRBD1, the table's D call, matches the DNA was not checked. Germline CDR1 and CDR2: DFQATT and SNEGSKA (reference sequence). A total of 14 residues make up the CDR3, ends included. CDR3 amino acids: CSALGWGTGSEQYF.

The V gene is TRBV19, the J gene TRBJ2-1; 10 bases align to TRBD2. Germline-derived CDR1 and CDR2 are LNHDA and SQIVND (reference sequence). CDR3 length: 14 residues. The CDR3 loop reads CARALAGANNEQFF. DNA for the CDR3: TGTGCTAGAGCCCTAGCGGGGGCCAACAATGAGCAGTTCTTC.

This clonotype was detected many times. The chain employs TRBV20-1 and TRBJ2-1; 7 nucleotides match TRBD2. From germline, CDR1 is DFQATT and CDR2 SNEGSKA (reference sequence). The CDR3 runs 14 residues. V lost 6 bases, J lost 10 bases, and 15 bases stayed unmatched. The CDR3 is CSALVLATRGEQFF. For the CDR3, the DNA is TGCAGTGCCCTGGTACTAGCGACCCGTGGGGAGCAGTTCTTC.

This clonotype came up many times. The chain employs TRBV7-8 and TRBJ2-2; 11 bases align to TRBD1. Unmatched junction bases numbered 3, after V lost 2 bases and J lost 7 bases. The CDR3 loop spans 15 amino acids. CDR1 SGHVS and CDR2 FQNEAQ come from the germline V gene. The CDR3 DNA reads TGTGCCAGCAGCTTACGGGACAGGGGGATCGGGGAGCTGTTTTTT. It yields the protein CASSLRDRGIGELFF.

The CDR3 bases are TGTGCCAGCAGCGTATACCGGGAGCAAGAGACCCAGTACTTC. This translates into CASSVYREQETQYF. The gene calls are TRBV7-8 and TRBJ2-5; a weak D match, TRBD2 (6 bases). CDR1 SGHVS and CDR2 FQNEAQ come from the germline V gene. The CDR3 loop spans 14 amino acids. The V gene lost 5 bases and the J gene lost 2 bases, with 12 bases spanning the gap. Full variable domain (remainder filled in from reference TRBV7-8 and TRBJ2-5): GAGVSQSPRYKVAKRGQDVALRCDPISGHVSLFWYQQALGQGPEFLTYFQNEAQLDKSGLPSDRFFAERPEGSVSTLKIQRTQQEDSAVYLCASSVYREQETQYFGPGTRLLVL.

This clonotype was detected many times. This rearrangement joins TRBV14 to TRBJ2-3; possibly TRBD1 for D (6 bases). Trimming shortened V by 0 bases and J by 6 bases, and 25 bases separated the two germline ends. Germline CDR1 is SGHDN and CDR2 is FVKESK. This CDR3 region has 19 residues. CDR3 sequence reads: CASSQDHGKTGALPDTQYF. The CDR3 DNA is TGTGCCAGCAGCCAAGATCATGGTAAGACAGGAGCCCTCCCGGATACGCAGTATTTT. The variable domain in full, completed from reference TRBV14 and TRBJ2-3, reads EAGVTQFPSHSVIEKGQTVTLRCDPISGHDNLYWYRRVMGKEIKFLLHFVKESKQDESGMPNNRFLAERTGGTYSTLKVQPAELEDSGVYFCASSQDHGKTGALPDTQYFGPGTRLTVL.